This TCR beta chain was identified in a study of blood T cell repertoires in COVID-19. On the study more broadly: Material from acute and convalescent COVID-19 was sourced from the United States, Italy and Spain. From T cells, B-cell-depleted T cells, or PBMCs came the material, which was cDNA or gDNA.

Patients at the Seattle site were enrolled during active infection and followed longitudinally. The length of the CDR3 is 14 residues. CDR1 is KGHDR, CDR2 SFDVKD, per germline. V was trimmed by 6 bases and J by 7 bases, leaving 15 bases between them. The protocol was immunoSEQ multiplex PCR, while the TCRdb copy is restricted to in-frame clones and leaves out a portion. This table holds 150,000 to 200,000 clones, approximately 81% found once. The chain carries TRBV24-1 and TRBJ1-5, with D perhaps matching TRBD1 (6 bases). The TCR comes from a woman between 65 and 79 years old with COVID-19, enrolled during active disease. The sequenced material came from peripheral blood. The CDR3 nucleotides are TGTGCCACCAGTCTTACAGGGTCTTGGCAGCCCCAGCATTTT. It yields the protein CATSLTGSWQPQHF.